This TCR beta chain stems from a study of T cell repertoires in cytomegalovirus infection. The wider study: It was the public TCR beta signatures that indicated both CMV infection and matching HLA type. General study findings and limits: It was HLA-C-restricted CMV-specific TCR beta clonotypes that dominated the response ex vivo. Cumulative public TCR beta family frequency identified carriers of CMV plus the relevant HLA.

Each CDR3 protein is one row after TCRdb ran MiXCR on the reads. This sample has about 230,000 distinct CDR3 sequences, with under 25% found just once. This clonotype was detected only a few times. As yet, its antigen is unknown. The TCR was taken from a human donor in good health (CMV status not recorded). Some clones in this sample may be carry-over from other donors' samples. Sequencing was performed on CD8+ T cells from PBMCs.

DNA for the CDR3: TGTGCCAGCAGCTTAGTGGCTAGCGGCTACAATGAGCAGTTCTTC. Its translation: CASSLVASGYNEQFF. This sequence joins TRBV7-7 and TRBJ2-1; 7 bases map to TRBD2. The V segment lost 1 base and the J segment 3 bases; nucleotides outside the gene matches: 3. From germline, CDR1 is SSHAT and CDR2 FNYEAQ (reference sequence). The CDR3 sequence is 15 residues long.